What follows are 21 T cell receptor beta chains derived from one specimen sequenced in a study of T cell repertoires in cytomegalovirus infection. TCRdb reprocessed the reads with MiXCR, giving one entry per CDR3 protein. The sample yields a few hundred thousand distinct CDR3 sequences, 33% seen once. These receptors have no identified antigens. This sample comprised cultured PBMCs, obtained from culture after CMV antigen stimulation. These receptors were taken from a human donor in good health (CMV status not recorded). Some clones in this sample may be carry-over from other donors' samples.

The CDR3 here is CASSVSYNQPQHF. Here the CDR3 DNA reads TGTGCCAGTAGTGTTAGTTACAATCAGCCCCAGCATTTT. The chain combines TRBV19 with TRBJ1-5; no reliable D call. This CDR3 has 13 amino acids. V gave up 5 bases and J gave up 3 bases, with 8 bases separating them. From germline, CDR1 is LNHDA and CDR2 SQIVND (reference sequence). The variable domain in full, with the rest retrieved from reference TRBV19 and TRBJ1-5, is DGGITQSPKYLFRKEGQNVTLSCEQNLNHDAMYWYRQDPGQGLRLIYYSQIVNDFQKGDIAEGYSVSREKKESFPLTVTSAQKNPTAFYLCASSVSYNQPQHFGDGTRLSIL.

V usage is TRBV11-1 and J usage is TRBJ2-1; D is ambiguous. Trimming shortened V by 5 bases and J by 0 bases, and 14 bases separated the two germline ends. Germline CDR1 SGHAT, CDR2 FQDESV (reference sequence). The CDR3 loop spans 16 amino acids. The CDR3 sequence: CASSPPHRSSYNEQFF. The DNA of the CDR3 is TGTGCCAGCAGCCCCCCCCACCGGAGCTCCTACAATGAGCAGTTCTTC.

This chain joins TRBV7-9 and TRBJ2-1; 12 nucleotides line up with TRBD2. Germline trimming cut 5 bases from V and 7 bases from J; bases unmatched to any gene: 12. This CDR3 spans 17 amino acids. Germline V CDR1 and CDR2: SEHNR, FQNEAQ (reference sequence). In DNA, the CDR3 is TGTGCCAGCAGCCCTAGACTAGCGGGGGCCTTAAGGAATGAGCAGTTCTTC. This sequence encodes CASSPRLAGALRNEQFF.

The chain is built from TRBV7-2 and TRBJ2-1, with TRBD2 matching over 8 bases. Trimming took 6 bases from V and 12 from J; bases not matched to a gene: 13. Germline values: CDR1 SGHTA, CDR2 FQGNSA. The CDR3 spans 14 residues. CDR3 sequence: CASRPGLGPLGQFF. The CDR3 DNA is TGTGCCAGCAGGCCGGGACTAGGCCCTTTGGGGCAGTTCTTC.

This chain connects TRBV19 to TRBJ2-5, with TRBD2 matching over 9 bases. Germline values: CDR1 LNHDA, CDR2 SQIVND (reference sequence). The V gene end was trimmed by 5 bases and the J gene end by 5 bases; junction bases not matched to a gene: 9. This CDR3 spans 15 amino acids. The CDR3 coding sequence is TGTGCCAGTAGTCCATCGAGCGGGAGGTTCGAGACCCAGTACTTC. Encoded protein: CASSPSSGRFETQYF. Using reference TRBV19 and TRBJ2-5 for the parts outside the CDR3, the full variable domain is DGGITQSPKYLFRKEGQNVTLSCEQNLNHDAMYWYRQDPGQGLRLIYYSQIVNDFQKGDIAEGYSVSREKKESFPLTVTSAQKNPTAFYLCASSPSSGRFETQYFGPGTRLLVL.

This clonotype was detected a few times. The CDR3 loop reads CASSLSLQGPYDQPQHF. The CDR3 nucleotides are TGTGCCAGCAGTTTGAGTCTGCAGGGGCCATATGATCAGCCCCAGCATTTT. The chain links TRBV12-3 or TRBV12-4 to TRBJ1-5; weak D call: TRBD1 (6 bases). This CDR3 has 17 residues. V lost 3 bases and J lost 5, with 20 bases in between.

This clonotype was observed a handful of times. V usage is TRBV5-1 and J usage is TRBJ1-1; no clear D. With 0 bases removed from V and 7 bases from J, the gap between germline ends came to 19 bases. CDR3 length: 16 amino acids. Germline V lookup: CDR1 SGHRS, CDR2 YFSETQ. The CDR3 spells CASSLGSPGNGDEAFF. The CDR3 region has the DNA TGCGCCAGCAGCTTGGGATCCCCCGGGAATGGAGATGAAGCTTTCTTT.

CDR3 in amino acids: CASSPDIYNEQFF. The CDR3, as DNA: TGTGCCAGCAGCCCCGATATATACAATGAGCAGTTCTTC. The J gene is TRBJ2-1, the V gene TRBV7-2, with unresolved D. Germline V lookup: CDR1 SGHTA, CDR2 FQGNSA. The length of the CDR3 is 13 residues. Between the trimmed V and J ends, which lost 5 bases and 4 bases, there was a span of 9 bases.

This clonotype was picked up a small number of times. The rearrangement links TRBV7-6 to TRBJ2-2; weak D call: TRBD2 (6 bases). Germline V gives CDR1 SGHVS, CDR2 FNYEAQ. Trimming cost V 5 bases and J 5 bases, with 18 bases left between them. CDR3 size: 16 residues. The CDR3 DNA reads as TGTGCCAGCAGCGGCGGGGCGATCCTTTCTACCGGGGAGCTGTTTTTT. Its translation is CASSGGAILSTGELFF.

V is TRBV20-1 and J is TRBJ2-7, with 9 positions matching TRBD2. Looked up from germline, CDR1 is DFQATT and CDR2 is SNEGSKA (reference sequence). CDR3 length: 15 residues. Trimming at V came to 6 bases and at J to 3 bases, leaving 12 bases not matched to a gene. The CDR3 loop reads CSAPHPTSGVYEQYF. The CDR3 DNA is TGCAGTGCCCCACACCCGACTAGCGGTGTCTACGAGCAGTACTTC.

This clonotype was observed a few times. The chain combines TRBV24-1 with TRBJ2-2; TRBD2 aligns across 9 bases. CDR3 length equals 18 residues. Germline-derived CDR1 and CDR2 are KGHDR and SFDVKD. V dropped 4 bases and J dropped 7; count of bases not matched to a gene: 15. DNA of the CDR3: TGTGCCACCAGTGAGAAAGAGACGGTAGCGGGAGCTGGCGGGGAGCTGTTTTTT. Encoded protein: CATSEKETVAGAGGELFF.

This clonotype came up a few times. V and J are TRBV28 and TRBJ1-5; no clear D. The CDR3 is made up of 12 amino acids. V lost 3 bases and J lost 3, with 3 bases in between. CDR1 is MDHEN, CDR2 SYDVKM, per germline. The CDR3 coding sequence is TGTGCCAGCAGTTTTGTCAATCAGCCCCAGCATTTT. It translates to CASSFVNQPQHF.

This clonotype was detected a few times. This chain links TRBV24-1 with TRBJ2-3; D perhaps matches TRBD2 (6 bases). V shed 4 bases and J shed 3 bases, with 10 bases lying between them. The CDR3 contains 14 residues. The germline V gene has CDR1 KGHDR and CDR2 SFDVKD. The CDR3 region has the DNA TGTGCCACCAGTGAAACCGGGAGAACAGATACGCAGTATTTT. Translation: CATSETGRTDTQYF.

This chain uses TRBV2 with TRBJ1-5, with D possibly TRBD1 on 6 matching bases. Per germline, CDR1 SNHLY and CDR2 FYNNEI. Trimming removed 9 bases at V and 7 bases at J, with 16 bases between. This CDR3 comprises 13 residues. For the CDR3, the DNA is TGTGCCAGTTTGACAGGCTTAGGGCAGCCCCAGCATTTT. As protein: CASLTGLGQPQHF. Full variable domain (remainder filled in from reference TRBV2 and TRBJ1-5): EPEVTQTPSHQVTQMGQEVILRCVPISNHLYFYWYRQILGQKVEFLVSFYNNEISEKSEIFDDQFSVERPDGSNFTLKIRSTKLEDSAMYFCASLTGLGQPQHFGDGTRLSIL.

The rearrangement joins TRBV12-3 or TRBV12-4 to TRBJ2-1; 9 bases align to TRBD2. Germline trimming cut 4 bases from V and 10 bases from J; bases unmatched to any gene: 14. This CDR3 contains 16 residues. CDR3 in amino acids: CASSSFGGRAHGEQFF. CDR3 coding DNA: TGTGCCAGCAGTTCCTTTGGCGGGAGGGCCCACGGGGAGCAGTTCTTC.

CDR3 sequence (DNA): TGTGCCAGCAGCTTAGTCGTAGCGGGGTACAATGAGCAGTTCTTC. Translation: CASSLVVAGYNEQFF. The V gene is TRBV7-9, the J gene TRBJ2-1, with TRBD2 matching over 8 bases. The germline V gene has CDR1 SEHNR and CDR2 FQNEAQ (reference sequence). V was pared by 1 base and J by 4 bases, with 3 bases of the junction left unmatched. The CDR3 contains 15 residues.

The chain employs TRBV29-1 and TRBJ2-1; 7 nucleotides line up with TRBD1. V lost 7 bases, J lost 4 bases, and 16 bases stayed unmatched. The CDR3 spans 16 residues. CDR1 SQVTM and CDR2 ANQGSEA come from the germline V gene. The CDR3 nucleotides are TGCAGCGCCAATTCCTTTGTAACAGGGGTTTACAATGAGCAGTTCTTC. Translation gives CSANSFVTGVYNEQFF.

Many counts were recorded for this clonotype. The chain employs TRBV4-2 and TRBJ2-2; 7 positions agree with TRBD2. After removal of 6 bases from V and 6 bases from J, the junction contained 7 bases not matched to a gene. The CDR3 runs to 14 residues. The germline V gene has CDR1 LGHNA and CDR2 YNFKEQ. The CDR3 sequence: CASSDGRLAGELFF. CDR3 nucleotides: TGTGCCAGCAGTGACGGGAGGTTAGCCGGGGAGCTGTTTTTT.

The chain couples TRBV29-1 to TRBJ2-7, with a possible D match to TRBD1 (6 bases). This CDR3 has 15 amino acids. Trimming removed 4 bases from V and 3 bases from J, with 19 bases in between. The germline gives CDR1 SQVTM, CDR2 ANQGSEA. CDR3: CSVVILAGDLYEQYF. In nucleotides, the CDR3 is TGCAGCGTTGTTATTCTGGCAGGGGACCTCTACGAGCAGTACTTC.

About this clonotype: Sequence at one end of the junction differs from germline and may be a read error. CDR3: CASSSGGGAPSACF. The DNA of the CDR3 is TGTGCCAGCAGCTCCGGCGGGGGAGCTCCCTCGGCTTGCTTC. The chain is built from TRBV7-2 and TRBJ2-4, with 7 bases matching TRBD2. The CDR3 consists of 14 residues. Per germline, CDR1 SGHTA and CDR2 FQGNSA.

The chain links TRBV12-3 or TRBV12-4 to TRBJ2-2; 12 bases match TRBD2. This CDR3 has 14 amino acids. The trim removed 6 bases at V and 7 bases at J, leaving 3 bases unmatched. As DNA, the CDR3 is TGTGCCAGCAGCAGACTAGCGGGAGACGGGGAGCTGTTTTTT. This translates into CASSRLAGDGELFF.